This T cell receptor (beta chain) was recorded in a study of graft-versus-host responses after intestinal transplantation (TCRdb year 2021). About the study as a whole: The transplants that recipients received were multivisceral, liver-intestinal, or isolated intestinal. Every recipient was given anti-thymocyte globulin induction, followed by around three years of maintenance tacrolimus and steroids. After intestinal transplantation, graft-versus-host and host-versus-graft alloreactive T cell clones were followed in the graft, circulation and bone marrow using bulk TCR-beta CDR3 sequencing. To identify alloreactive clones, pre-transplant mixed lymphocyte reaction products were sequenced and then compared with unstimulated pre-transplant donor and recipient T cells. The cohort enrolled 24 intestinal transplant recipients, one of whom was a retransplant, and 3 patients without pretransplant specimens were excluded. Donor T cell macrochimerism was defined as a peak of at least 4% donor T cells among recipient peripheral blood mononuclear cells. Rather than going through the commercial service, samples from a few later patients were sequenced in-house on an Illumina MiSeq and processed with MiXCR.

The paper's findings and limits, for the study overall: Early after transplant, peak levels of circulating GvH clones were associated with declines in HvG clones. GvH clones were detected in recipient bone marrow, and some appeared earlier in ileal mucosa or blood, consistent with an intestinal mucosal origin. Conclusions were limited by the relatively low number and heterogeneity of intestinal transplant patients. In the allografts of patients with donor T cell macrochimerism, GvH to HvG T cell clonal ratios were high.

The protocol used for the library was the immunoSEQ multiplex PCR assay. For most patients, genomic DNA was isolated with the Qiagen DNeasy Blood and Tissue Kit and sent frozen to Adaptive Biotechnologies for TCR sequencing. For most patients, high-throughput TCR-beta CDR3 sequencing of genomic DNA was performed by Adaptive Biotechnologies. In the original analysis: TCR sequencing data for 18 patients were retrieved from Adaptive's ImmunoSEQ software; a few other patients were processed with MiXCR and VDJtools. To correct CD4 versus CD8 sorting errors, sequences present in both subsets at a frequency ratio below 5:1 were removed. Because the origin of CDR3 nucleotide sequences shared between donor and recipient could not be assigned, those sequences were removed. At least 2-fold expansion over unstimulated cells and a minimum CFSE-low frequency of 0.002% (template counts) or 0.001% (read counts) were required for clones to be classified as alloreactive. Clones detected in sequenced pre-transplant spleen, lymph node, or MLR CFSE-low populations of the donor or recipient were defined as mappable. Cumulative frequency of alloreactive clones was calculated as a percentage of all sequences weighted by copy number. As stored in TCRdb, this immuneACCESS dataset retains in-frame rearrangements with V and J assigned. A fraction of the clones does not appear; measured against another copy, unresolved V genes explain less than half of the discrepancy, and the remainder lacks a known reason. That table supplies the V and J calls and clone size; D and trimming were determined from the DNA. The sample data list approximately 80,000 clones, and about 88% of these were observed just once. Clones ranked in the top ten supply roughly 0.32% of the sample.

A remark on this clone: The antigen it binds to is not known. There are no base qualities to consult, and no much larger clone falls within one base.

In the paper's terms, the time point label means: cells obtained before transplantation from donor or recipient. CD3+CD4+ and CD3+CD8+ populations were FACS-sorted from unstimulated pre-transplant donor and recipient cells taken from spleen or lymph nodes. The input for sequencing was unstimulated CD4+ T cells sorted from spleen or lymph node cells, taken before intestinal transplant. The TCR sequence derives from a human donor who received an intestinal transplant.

CDR3 region: CASSQVSGEQFF. The DNA reads as follows: TGTGCCAGCAGCCAAGTATCGGGTGAGCAGTTCTTC. The V and J genes are TRBV4-2 and TRBJ2-1; no D gene call is confident. CDR1 and CDR2 are drawn from the germline V gene: LGHNA, YNFKEQ. The cysteine opens and the phenylalanine closes a CDR3 of 12 amino acids. Only CDR3 DNA remains: 36 bases, in frame from the first base. The junction shows trimming of 1 base on V and 9 bases on J, plus 7 bases between the germline ends.